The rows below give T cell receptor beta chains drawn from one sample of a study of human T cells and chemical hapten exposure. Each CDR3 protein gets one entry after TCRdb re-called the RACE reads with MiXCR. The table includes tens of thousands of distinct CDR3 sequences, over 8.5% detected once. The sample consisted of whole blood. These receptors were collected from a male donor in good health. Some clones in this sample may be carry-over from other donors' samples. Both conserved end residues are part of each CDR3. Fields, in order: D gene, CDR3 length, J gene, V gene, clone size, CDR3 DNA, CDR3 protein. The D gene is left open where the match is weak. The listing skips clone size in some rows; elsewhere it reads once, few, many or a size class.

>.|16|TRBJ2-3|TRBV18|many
TGTGCCAGCTCACCACCGAAAAGCAGTAGCACAGATACGCAGTATTTT
CASSPPKSSSTDTQYF
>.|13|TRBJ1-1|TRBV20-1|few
TGCAGTGCTAGTCCCGGATCGGACACTGAAGCTTTCTTT
CSASPGSDTEAFF
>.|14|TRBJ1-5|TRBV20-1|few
TGCAGTGCTCTCGCCCCGAATAGCAATCAGCCCCAGCATTTT
CSALAPNSNQPQHF
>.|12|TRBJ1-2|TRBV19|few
TGTGCCAGTAGTCGGACAGTTTATGGCTACACCTTC
CASSRTVYGYTF
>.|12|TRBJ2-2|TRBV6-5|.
TGTGCCAGCGGGGGGACTTGCCGGGAGCTGTTTTTT
CASGGTCRELFF
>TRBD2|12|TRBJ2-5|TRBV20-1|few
TGCAGTGCAAGGACTAGAGGAGAGACCCAGTACTTC
CSARTRGETQYF
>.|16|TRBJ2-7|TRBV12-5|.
TGTGCTAGTGGTTCCACGACGGCAGGGATTACTTACGAGCAGTACTTC
CASGSTTAGITYEQYF
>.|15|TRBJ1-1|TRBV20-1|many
TGCAGTGCTTCCGACCCCACCCGGGCGAACACTGAAGCTTTCTTT
CSASDPTRANTEAFF
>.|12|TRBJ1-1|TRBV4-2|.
TGTGCCAGCAGCCAGGCCACAGAGGAAGCTTTCTTT
CASSQATEEAFF
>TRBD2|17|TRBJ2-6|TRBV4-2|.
TGTGCCAGCAGCCAAGATGGGGGGGGCTCTGGGGCCAACGTCCTGACTTTC
CASSQDGGGSGANVLTF
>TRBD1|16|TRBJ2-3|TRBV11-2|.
TGTGCCAGCAGCCCTAGGACAGGGAGCGCGAAGGATACGCAGTATTTT
CASSPRTGSAKDTQYF
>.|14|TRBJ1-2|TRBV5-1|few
TGCGCCAGCAGCTTGGCCCAGGGGATCTATGGCTACACCTTC
CASSLAQGIYGYTF
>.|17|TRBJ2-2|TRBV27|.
TGTGCCAGCAGCGAAGGTATCGGGAGAGTCGACACCGGGGAGCTGTTTTTT
CASSEGIGRVDTGELFF
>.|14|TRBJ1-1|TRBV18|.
TGTGCCAGCTCACCGGACAGAGTGAACACTGAAGCTTTCTTT
CASSPDRVNTEAFF
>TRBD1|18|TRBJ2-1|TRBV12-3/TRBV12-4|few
TGTGCCAGCAAAAAAATACGGCGGACAGGGGATGAGGGTAATGAGCAGTTCTTC
CASKKIRRTGDEGNEQFF
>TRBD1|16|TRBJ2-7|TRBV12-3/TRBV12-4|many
TGTGCCAGCAGTTTAGCGACAGGGTTGGAGACCTACGAGCAGTACTTC
CASSLATGLETYEQYF
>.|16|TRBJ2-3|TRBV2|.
TGTGCCAGCAGTCTGACTAGATCCTCTTACACAGATACGCAGTATTTT
CASSLTRSSYTDTQYF
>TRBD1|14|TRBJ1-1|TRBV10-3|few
TGTGCCATCGGAAAACAGGGGGGGGGGACTGAAGCTTTCTTT
CAIGKQGGGTEAFF
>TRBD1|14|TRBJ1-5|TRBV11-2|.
TGTGCCAGCAGCCCCCGGACAGGTAATCAGCCCCAGCATTTT
CASSPRTGNQPQHF
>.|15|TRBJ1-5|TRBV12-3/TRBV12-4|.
TGTGCCAGCAGCAACCCAGAGGGAGGCAATCAGCCCCAGCATTTT
CASSNPEGGNQPQHF
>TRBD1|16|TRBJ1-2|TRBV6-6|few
TGTGCCAGCAGCTCCGAGGACAGGGAGTACGGCTATGGCTACACCTTC
CASSSEDREYGYGYTF
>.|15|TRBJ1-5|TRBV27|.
TGTGCCAGCAGTCCGACGGGGGGTTCGAATCAGCCCCAGCATTTT
CASSPTGGSNQPQHF
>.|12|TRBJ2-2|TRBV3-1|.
TGTGCCAGCAGCGCGGGGTCCGGGGAGCTGTTTTTT
CASSAGSGELFF
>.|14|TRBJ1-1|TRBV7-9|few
TGTGCCAGCAGCCCCCTCAAGGAGTCGTCTGAAGCTTTCTTT
CASSPLKESSEAFF
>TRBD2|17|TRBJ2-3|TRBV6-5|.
TGTGCCAGCACCGGGACTAGCGGGGCCCCGACCACAGATACGCAGTATTTT
CASTGTSGAPTTDTQYF
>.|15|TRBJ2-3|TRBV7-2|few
TGTGCCAGCAGCTTAGAATGGGAAAGCACAGATACGCAGTATTTT
CASSLEWESTDTQYF
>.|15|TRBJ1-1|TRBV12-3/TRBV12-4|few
TGTGCCAGCAGTTTACAGGGGCCGTCGTACACTGAAGCTTTCTTT
CASSLQGPSYTEAFF
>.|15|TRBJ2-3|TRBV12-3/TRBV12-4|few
TGTGCCAGCATCCAAAACGGGGTTAGCACAGATACGCAGTATTTT
CASIQNGVSTDTQYF
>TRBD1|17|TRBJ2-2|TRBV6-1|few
TGTGCCAGCAGTGAACGACGGGACAGTCTTAACACCGGGGAGCTGTTTTTT
CASSERRDSLNTGELFF
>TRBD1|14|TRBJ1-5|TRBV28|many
TGTGCCAGCAGTTCCGGACAGGGAAATCAGCCCCAGCATTTT
CASSSGQGNQPQHF
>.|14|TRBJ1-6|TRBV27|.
TGTGCCAGCAGTTTGCAAAGATATAATTCACCCCTCCACTTT
CASSLQRYNSPLHF
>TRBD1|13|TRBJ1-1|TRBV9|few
TGTGCCAGCAGCGTTAAGGGGGCCACTGAAGCTTTCTTT
CASSVKGATEAFF
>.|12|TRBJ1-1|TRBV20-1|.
TGCAGTGCTAGTAAGGAGGACACTGAAGCTTTCTTT
CSASKEDTEAFF
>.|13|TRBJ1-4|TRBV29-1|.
TGCAGCGTTGGGCAGGGGAGAGTTGAAAAACTGTTTTTT
CSVGQGRVEKLFF
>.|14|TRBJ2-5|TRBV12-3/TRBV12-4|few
TGTGCCAGCAGTTTCTCAGGAGGAGCAGAGACCCAGTACTTC
CASSFSGGAETQYF
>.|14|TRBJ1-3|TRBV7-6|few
TGTGCCAGCAGCTTATCGGGGACTGGAAACACCATATATTTT
CASSLSGTGNTIYF
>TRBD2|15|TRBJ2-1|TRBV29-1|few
TGCAGCGGCCAAAGACTAGCGGGAGGTACCGATGAGCAGTTCTTC
CSGQRLAGGTDEQFF
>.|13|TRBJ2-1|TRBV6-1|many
TGTGCCAGCAGTGAAGCGGAGGTCAATGAGCAGTTCTTC
CASSEAEVNEQFF
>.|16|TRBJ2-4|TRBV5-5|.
TGTGCCAGCAGGTTCGGCCCCTCGACCGCCAAAAACATTCAGTACTTC
CASRFGPSTAKNIQYF
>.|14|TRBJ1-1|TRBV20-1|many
TGCAGTGCTAGAGAGGGACGGCTGAACACTGAAGCTTTCTTT
CSAREGRLNTEAFF
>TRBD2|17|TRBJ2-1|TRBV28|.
TGTGCCAGCAAAACAGGGACTAGCGGGAGTCACGGGAATGAGCAGTTCTTC
CASKTGTSGSHGNEQFF